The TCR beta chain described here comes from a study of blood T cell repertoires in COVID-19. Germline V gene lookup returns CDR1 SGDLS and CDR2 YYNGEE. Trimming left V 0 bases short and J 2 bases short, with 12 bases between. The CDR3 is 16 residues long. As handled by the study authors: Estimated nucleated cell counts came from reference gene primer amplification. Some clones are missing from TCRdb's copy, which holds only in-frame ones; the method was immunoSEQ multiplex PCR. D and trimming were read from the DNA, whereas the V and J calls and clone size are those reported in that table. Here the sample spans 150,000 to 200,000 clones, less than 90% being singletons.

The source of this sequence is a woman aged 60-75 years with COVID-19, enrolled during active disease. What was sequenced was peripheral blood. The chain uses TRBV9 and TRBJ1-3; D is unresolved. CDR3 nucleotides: TGTGCCAGCAGCGTAGCTGGCCGGCAGGCTGGAAACACCATATATTTT. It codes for CASSVAGRQAGNTIYF.